This T cell receptor (beta chain) came from a study of T cell responses to AZD1222 COVID-19 vaccine. Study-wide points: Donors were mostly white British, more females; clonal diversity possibly underestimated. With two AZD1222 doses given, Spike-specific TCR breadth and depth both rose. Vaccine-associated CD4 TCRs spanned spike, dominant at 160-218 and 743-854.

Data came from immunoSEQ multiplex PCR; TCRdb stores just in-frame clones and leaves some out. The table has over 100,000 clones, approximately 90% seen once. There are 16 residues in the CDR3. The germline V gene encodes CDR1 LNHNV and CDR2 YYDKDF (reference sequence). V was pared by 0 bases and J by 11 bases, with 20 bases between. For this clone: Its matching antigen is unknown.

The TCR sequence derives from an adult who received the AZD1222 COVID-19 vaccine. The chain couples TRBV15 to TRBJ1-5, with D possibly being TRBD1 (6 bases). The sample consisted of peripheral blood, taken 28 days after the second AZD1222 dose. This chain's CDR3 is CATSRDIVGGPESQHF. The CDR3 region has the DNA TGTGCCACCAGCAGAGACATCGTCGGGGGGCCCGAGTCCCAGCATTTT. Full variable domain (remainder filled in from reference TRBV15 and TRBJ1-5): DAMVIQNPRYQVTQFGKPVTLSCSQTLNHNVMYWYQQKSSQAPKLLFHYYDKDFNNEADTPDNFQSRRPNTSFCFLDIRSPGLGDTAMYLCATSRDIVGGPESQHFGDGTRLSIL.